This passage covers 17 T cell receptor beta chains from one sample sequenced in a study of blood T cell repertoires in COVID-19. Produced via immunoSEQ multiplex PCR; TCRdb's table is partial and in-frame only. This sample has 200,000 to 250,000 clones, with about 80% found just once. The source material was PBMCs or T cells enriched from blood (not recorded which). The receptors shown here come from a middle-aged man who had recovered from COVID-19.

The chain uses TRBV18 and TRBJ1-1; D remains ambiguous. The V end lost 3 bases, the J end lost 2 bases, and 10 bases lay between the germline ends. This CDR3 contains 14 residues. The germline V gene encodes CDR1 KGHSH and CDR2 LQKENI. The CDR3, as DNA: TGTGCCAGCTCACCCGAGCAGGTTAACACTGAAGCTTTCTTT. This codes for CASSPEQVNTEAFF. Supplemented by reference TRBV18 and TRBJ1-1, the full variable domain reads NAGVMQNPRHLVRRRGQEARLRCSPMKGHSHVYWYRQLPEEGLKFMVYLQKENIIDESGMPKERFSAEFPKEGPSILRIQQVVRGDSAAYFCASSPEQVNTEAFFGQGTRLTVV.

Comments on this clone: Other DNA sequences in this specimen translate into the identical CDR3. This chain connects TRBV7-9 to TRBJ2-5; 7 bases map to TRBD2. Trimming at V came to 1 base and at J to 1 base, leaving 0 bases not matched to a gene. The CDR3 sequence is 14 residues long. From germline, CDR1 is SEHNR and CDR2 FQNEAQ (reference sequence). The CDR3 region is CASSLGLAQETQYF. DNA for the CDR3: TGTGCCAGCAGCTTAGGACTAGCCCAAGAGACCCAGTACTTC.

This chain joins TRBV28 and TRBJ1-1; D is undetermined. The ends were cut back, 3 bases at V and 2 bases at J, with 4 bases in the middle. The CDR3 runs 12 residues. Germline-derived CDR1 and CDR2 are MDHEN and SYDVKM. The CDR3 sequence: CASSFQNTEAFF. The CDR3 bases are TGTGCCAGCAGTTTCCAAAACACTGAAGCTTTCTTT.

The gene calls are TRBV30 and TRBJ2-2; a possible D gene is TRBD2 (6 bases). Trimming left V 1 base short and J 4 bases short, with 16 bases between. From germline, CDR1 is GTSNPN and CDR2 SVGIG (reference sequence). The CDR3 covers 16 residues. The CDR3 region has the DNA TGTGCCTGGAGTGGGAGGGGCGGGATCACCACCGGGGAGCTGTTTTTT. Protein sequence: CAWSGRGGITTGELFF.

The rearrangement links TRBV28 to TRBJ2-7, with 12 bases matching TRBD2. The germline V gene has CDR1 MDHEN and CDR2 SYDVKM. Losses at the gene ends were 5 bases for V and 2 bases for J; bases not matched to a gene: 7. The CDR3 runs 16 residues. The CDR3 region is CASSLTSGSTPYEQYF. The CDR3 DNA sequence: TGTGCCAGCAGTCTGACTAGCGGGAGTACCCCCTACGAGCAGTACTTC.

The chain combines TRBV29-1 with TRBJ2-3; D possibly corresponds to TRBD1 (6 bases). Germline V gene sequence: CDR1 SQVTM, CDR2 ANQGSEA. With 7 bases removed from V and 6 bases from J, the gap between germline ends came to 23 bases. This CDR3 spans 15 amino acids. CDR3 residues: CSGAGTRTGVDTQYF. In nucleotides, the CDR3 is TGCAGCGGGGCCGGGACACGGACTGGGGTGGATACGCAGTATTTT.

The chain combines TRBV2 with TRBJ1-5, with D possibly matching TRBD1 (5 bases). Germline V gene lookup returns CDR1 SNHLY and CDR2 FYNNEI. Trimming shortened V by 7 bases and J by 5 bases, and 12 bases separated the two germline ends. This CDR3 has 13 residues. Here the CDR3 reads CASKRDYYQPQHF. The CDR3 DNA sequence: TGTGCCAGCAAGCGGGACTACTATCAGCCCCAGCATTTT.

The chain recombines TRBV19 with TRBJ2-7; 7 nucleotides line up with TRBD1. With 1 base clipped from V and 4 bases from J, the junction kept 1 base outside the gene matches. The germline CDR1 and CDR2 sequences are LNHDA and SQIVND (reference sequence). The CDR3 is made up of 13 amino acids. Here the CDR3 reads CASSIGTGYEQYF. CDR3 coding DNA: TGTGCCAGTAGTATAGGGACAGGTTACGAGCAGTACTTC.

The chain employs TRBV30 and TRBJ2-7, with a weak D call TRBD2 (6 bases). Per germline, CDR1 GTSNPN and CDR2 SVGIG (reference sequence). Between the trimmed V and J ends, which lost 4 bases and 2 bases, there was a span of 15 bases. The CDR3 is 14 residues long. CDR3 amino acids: CAWKANPGAYEQYF. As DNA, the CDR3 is TGTGCCTGGAAGGCAAACCCGGGGGCCTACGAGCAGTACTTC.

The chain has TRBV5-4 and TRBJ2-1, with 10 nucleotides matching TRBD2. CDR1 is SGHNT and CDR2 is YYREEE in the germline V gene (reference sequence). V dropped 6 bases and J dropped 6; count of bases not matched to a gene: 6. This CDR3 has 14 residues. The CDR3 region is CASKASGGTNEQFF. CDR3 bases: TGTGCCAGCAAGGCTAGCGGGGGAACCAATGAGCAGTTCTTC.

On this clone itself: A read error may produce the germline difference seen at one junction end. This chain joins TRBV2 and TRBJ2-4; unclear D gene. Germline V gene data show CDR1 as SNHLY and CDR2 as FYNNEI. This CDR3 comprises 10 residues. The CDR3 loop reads CASSENSRSF. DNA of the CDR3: TGTGCCAGCAGTGAAAATTCACGGAGCTTC. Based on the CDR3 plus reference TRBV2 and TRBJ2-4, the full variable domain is EPEVTQTPSHQVTQMGQEVILRCVPISNHLYFYWYRQILGQKVEFLVSFYNNEISEKSEIFDDQFSVERPDGSNFTLKIRSTKLEDSAMYFCASSENSRSFGAGTRLSVL.

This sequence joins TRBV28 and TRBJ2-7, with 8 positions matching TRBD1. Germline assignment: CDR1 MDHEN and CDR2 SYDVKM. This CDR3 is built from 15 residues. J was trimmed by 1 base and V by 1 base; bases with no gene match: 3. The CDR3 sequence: CASSLLGTGSYEQYF. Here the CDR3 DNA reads TGTGCCAGCAGTTTATTGGGGACAGGTTCCTACGAGCAGTACTTC.

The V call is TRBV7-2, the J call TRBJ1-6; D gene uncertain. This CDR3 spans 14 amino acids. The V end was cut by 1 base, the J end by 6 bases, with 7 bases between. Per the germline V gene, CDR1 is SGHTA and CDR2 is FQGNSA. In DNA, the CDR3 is TGTGCCAGCAGCTTAGGCAGGCTTAATTCACCCCTCCACTTT. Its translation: CASSLGRLNSPLHF. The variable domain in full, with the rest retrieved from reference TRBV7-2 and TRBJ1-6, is GAGVSQSPSNKVTEKGKDVELRCDPISGHTALYWYRQSLGQGLEFLIYFQGNSAPDKSGLPSDRFSAERTGGSVSTLTIQRTQQEDSAVYLCASSLGRLNSPLHFGNGTRLTVT.

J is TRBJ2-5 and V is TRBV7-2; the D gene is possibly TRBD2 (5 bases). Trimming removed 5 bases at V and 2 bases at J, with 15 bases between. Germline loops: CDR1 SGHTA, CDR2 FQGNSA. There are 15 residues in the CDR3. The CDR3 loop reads CASSHPLGGQETQYF. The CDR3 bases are TGTGCCAGCAGCCACCCTTTGGGCGGGCAAGAGACCCAGTACTTC.

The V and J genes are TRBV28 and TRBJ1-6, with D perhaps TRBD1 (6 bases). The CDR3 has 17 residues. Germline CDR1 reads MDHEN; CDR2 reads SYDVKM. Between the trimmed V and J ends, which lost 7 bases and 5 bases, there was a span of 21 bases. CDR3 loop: CASTARKTGGNNSPLHF. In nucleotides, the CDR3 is TGTGCCAGCACGGCCCGTAAAACGGGGGGCAATAATTCACCCCTCCACTTT.

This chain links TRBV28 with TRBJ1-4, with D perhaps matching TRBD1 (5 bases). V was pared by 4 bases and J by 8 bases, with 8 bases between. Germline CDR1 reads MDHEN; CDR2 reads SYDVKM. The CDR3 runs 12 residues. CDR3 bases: TGTGCCAGCAGTTCAGGGAAAGAAAAACTGTTTTTT. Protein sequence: CASSSGKEKLFF.

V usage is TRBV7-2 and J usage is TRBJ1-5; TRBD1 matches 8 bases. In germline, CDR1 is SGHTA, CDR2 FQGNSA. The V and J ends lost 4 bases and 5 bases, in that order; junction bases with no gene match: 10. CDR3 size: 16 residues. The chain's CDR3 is CASSYLSGGVDQPQHF. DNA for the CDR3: TGTGCCAGCAGCTACCTATCAGGGGGCGTTGATCAGCCCCAGCATTTT.